There are a few counts of the clone carrying this T cell receptor (beta chain). Its antigen is not known. Unique molecular identifiers featured in each of the TCR beta cDNA libraries. T cells numbering 1 to 10 million yielded about 500,000 cDNA molecules. TCRdb fed the PCR reads into MiXCR, producing one record per CDR3 protein. This sample yields roughly 410,000 distinct CDR3 sequences, of which about a third are seen a single time; 10% to 15% belongs to the top ten. This record belongs to a study of post-analysis software for immune sequencing data. Study details: Both relapsing-remitting and secondary progressive multiple sclerosis featured among the disease courses, as did progressive-relapsing multiple sclerosis. Whole-study results and caveats: The authors found that F measure strongly co-clustered same-batch samples. In multiple sclerosis, normalized Chao1 diversity was significantly below that of controls. Several TRBV segments (TRBV5-6, TRBV5-1 and TRBV20-1 among them) occurred more frequently in patients than in controls.

The ends were cut back, 5 bases at V and 7 bases at J, with 20 bases in the middle. Germline V gene lookup returns CDR1 SGHTA and CDR2 FQGNSA. This CDR3 has 16 residues. Sequenced material: blood. The TCR was taken from a girl between 5 and 17 years old with multiple sclerosis. The gene calls are TRBV7-2 and TRBJ1-4, with D unresolved. CDR3 DNA: TGTGCCAGCAGCCCGGAGGGAGGCCGGGCGGGTGAAAAACTGTTTTTT. As protein: CASSPEGGRAGEKLFF.